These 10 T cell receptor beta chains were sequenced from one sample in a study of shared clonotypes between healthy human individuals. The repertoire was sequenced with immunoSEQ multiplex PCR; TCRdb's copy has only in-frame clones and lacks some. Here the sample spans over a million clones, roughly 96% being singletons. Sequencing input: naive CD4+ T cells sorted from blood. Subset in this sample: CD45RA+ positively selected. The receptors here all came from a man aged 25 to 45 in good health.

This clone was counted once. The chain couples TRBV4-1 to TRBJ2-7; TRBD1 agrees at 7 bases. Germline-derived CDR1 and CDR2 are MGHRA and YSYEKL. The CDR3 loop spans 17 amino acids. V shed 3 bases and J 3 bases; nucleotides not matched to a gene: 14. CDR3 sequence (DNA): TGCGCCAGCAGCCAGCCGGAACAACAGGGGTTCCGCTACGAGCAGTACTTC. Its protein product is CASSQPEQQGFRYEQYF.

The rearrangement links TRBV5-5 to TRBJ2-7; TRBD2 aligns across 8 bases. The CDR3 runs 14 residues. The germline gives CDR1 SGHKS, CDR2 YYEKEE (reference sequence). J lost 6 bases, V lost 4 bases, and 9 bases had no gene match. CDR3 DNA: TGTGCCAGCAGCCCTCCCGGGACTAGTATCGAGCAGTACTTC. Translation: CASSPPGTSIEQYF.

CDR3 DNA: TGCGCCAGCAGCTTGGCATCCGCCTCCTACAATGAGCAGTTCTTC. It yields the protein CASSLASASYNEQFF. The rearrangement uses TRBV5-1 and TRBJ2-1; D gene ambiguous. Germline-derived CDR1 and CDR2 are SGHRS and YFSETQ. The ends were cut back, 0 bases at V and 0 bases at J, with 7 bases in the middle. The CDR3 has 15 residues.

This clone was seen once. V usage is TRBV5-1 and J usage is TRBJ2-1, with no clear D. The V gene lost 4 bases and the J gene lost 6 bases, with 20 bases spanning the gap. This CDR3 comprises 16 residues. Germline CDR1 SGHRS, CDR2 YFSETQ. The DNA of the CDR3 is TGCGCCAGCAGCCCGCGAGCGTCCCAGGCGGCCAATGAGCAGTTCTTC. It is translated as CASSPRASQAANEQFF.

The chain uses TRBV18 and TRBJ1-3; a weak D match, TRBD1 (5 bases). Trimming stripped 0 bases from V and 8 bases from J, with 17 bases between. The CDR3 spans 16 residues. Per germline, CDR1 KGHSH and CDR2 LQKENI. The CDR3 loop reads CASSPPYAPTRDTIYF. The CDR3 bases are TGTGCCAGCTCACCACCGTATGCCCCAACCAGGGACACCATATATTTT.

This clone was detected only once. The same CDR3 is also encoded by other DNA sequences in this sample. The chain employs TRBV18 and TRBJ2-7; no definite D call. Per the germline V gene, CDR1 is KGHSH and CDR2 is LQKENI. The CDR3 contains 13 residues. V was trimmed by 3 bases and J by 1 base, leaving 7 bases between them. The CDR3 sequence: CASSPASSYEQYF. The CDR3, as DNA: TGTGCCAGCTCACCCGCATCTTCCTACGAGCAGTACTTC.

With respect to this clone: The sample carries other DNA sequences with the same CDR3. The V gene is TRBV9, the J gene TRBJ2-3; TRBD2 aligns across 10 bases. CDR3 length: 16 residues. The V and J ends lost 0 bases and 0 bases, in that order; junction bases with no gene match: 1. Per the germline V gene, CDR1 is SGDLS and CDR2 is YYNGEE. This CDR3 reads CASSVAGLASTDTQYF. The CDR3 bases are TGTGCCAGCAGCGTAGCGGGACTAGCGAGCACAGATACGCAGTATTTT.

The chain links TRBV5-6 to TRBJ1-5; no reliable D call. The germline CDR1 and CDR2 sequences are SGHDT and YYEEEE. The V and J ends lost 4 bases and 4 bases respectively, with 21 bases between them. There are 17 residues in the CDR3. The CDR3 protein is CASSLTGLPSGNQPQHF. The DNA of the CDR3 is TGTGCCAGCAGCCTCACCGGGCTACCGAGTGGAAATCAGCCCCAGCATTTT. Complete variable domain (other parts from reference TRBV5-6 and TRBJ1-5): DAGVTQSPTHLIKTRGQQVTLRCSPKSGHDTVSWYQQALGQGPQFIFQYYEEEERQRGNFPDRFSGHQFPNYSSELNVNALLLGDSALYLCASSLTGLPSGNQPQHFGDGTRLSIL.

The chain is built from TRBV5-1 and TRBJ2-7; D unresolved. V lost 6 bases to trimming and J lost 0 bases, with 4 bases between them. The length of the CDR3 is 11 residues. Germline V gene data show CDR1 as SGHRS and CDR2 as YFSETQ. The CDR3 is CASTRSYEQYF. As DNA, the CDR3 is TGCGCCAGCACCCGCTCCTACGAGCAGTACTTC.

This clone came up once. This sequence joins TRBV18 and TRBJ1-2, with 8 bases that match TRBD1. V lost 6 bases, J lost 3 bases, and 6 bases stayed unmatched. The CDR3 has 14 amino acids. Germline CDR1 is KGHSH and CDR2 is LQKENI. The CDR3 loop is CASSVQGGDYGYTF. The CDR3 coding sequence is TGTGCCAGCTCGGTACAGGGGGGCGACTATGGCTACACCTTC.